These T cell receptor beta chains were read from a single sample in a study of blood T cells in healthy people across ages. TCRdb itself ran the 5' RACE reads through MiXCR, one entry per CDR3 protein. The sample has roughly 1,300,000 distinct CDR3 sequences; 45% to 70% are singletons. Sequencing used blood. The receptors shown here come from a man aged 18 to 35 in good health. Each CDR3 is given with its conserved first and last residue. Fields, in order: D gene, V gene, J gene, clone size, CDR3 protein, CDR3 DNA. D genes are given only for firm matches. For some rows the clone size is stated as once, few or many, or as a class when expanded; others skip it.

d_call: TRBD2
v_call: TRBV5-1
j_call: TRBJ2-7
clone_size: once
cdr3_aa: CASSLAYSGRRNEQYF
cdr3_nt: TGCGCCAGCAGCTTGGCCTATAGCGGGAGGAGGAACGAGCAGTACTTC

d_call: NA
v_call: TRBV27
j_call: TRBJ2-2
clone_size: NA
cdr3_aa: CASSIHLQESTGELFF
cdr3_nt: TGTGCCAGCAGTATCCACTTGCAGGAATCTACCGGGGAGCTGTTTTTT

d_call: NA
v_call: TRBV20-1
j_call: TRBJ2-1
clone_size: few
cdr3_aa: CSARVGGNEQFF
cdr3_nt: TGCAGTGCTAGAGTGGGGGGCAATGAGCAGTTCTTC

d_call: TRBD1
v_call: TRBV4-1
j_call: TRBJ2-2
clone_size: NA
cdr3_aa: CASSHPDRDTGELFF
cdr3_nt: TGCGCCAGCAGCCACCCGGACAGGGACACCGGGGAGCTGTTTTTT

d_call: NA
v_call: TRBV4-3
j_call: TRBJ1-4
clone_size: NA
cdr3_aa: CASSQQAPRANEKLFF
cdr3_nt: TGCGCTAGCAGCCAACAAGCCCCTCGGGCTAATGAAAAACTGTTTTTT

d_call: TRBD2
v_call: TRBV20-1
j_call: TRBJ2-5
clone_size: NA
cdr3_aa: CSANLAGGETLYF
cdr3_nt: TGCAGTGCTAACCTAGCGGGAGGTGAGACCCTGTACTTC

d_call: TRBD2
v_call: TRBV7-2
j_call: TRBJ2-1
clone_size: NA
cdr3_aa: CVSSPSLAGESENEQFF
cdr3_nt: TGTGTCAGCAGCCCCAGTCTAGCGGGAGAGAGTGAAAATGAGCAGTTCTTC

d_call: TRBD1
v_call: TRBV11-2
j_call: TRBJ2-6
clone_size: NA
cdr3_aa: CASTDRGLTGANVLTF
cdr3_nt: TGTGCCAGCACCGACAGGGGCTTAACTGGGGCCAACGTCCTGACTTTC

d_call: TRBD2
v_call: TRBV28
j_call: TRBJ2-7
clone_size: NA
cdr3_aa: CASRSPTGVAGEKPYEQYF
cdr3_nt: TGTGCCAGCAGAAGCCCAACGGGGGTAGCGGGAGAAAAGCCCTACGAGCAGTACTTC

d_call: TRBD1
v_call: TRBV28
j_call: TRBJ1-5
clone_size: NA
cdr3_aa: CASSTYRGRQPQHF
cdr3_nt: TGTGCCAGCAGCACATACAGGGGAAGACAGCCCCAGCATTTT

d_call: NA
v_call: TRBV5-1
j_call: TRBJ2-1
clone_size: NA
cdr3_aa: CASRVLWTPTYNEQFF
cdr3_nt: TGCGCCAGCAGGGTCCTCTGGACACCAACCTACAATGAGCAGTTCTTC

d_call: NA
v_call: TRBV6-5
j_call: TRBJ2-1
clone_size: NA
cdr3_aa: CASSYSNKATLNEQFF
cdr3_nt: TGTGCCAGCAGTTACTCGAACAAGGCCACTCTCAATGAGCAGTTCTTC

d_call: NA
v_call: TRBV4-2
j_call: TRBJ2-1
clone_size: NA
cdr3_aa: CASSPLPGRLGNEQFF
cdr3_nt: TGTGCCAGCAGCCCCCTTCCAGGGAGACTGGGCAATGAGCAGTTCTTC

d_call: TRBD2
v_call: TRBV20-1
j_call: TRBJ2-3
clone_size: NA
cdr3_aa: CSARTDTRGADTQYF
cdr3_nt: TGCAGTGCTAGAACGGACACTCGGGGGGCAGATACGCAGTATTTT

d_call: NA
v_call: TRBV28
j_call: TRBJ2-7
clone_size: once
cdr3_aa: CASSFQGLSYEQYF
cdr3_nt: TGTGCCAGCAGTTTCCAGGGGTTATCCTACGAGCAGTACTTC

d_call: TRBD2
v_call: TRBV29-1
j_call: TRBJ2-7
clone_size: NA
cdr3_aa: CSATGTSGEAYEQYF
cdr3_nt: TGCAGCGCTACCGGGACTAGCGGGGAGGCCTACGAGCAGTACTTC

d_call: TRBD2
v_call: TRBV7-9
j_call: TRBJ2-1
clone_size: NA
cdr3_aa: CASSSASGEQFF
cdr3_nt: TGTGCCAGCAGCTCAGCTAGCGGGGAGCAGTTCTTC

d_call: NA
v_call: TRBV6-1
j_call: TRBJ2-3
clone_size: few
cdr3_aa: CASSVPSGVPTDTQYF
cdr3_nt: TGTGCCAGCAGTGTCCCGTCAGGGGTGCCCACAGATACGCAGTATTTT

d_call: TRBD2
v_call: TRBV5-1
j_call: TRBJ2-3
clone_size: NA
cdr3_aa: CASKLAGVGNTQYF
cdr3_nt: TGCGCCAGCAAACTAGCGGGAGTAGGAAATACGCAGTATTTT

d_call: NA
v_call: TRBV20-1
j_call: TRBJ2-1
clone_size: once
cdr3_aa: CSAGRQGGIYNEQFF
cdr3_nt: TGCAGTGCTGGTAGGCAAGGGGGGATTTACAATGAGCAGTTCTTC

d_call: TRBD1
v_call: TRBV6-1
j_call: TRBJ2-3
clone_size: few
cdr3_aa: CASSPGQITDTQYF
cdr3_nt: TGTGCCAGCAGTCCGGGACAGATCACAGATACGCAGTATTTT

d_call: NA
v_call: TRBV9
j_call: TRBJ2-5
clone_size: few
cdr3_aa: CASSIRVSETQYF
cdr3_nt: TGTGCCAGCAGCATCAGGGTCTCAGAGACCCAGTACTTC

d_call: NA
v_call: TRBV2
j_call: TRBJ1-1
clone_size: NA
cdr3_aa: CASKGGYTEAFF
cdr3_nt: TGTGCCAGCAAGGGGGGGTACACTGAAGCTTTCTTT

d_call: NA
v_call: TRBV2
j_call: TRBJ2-5
clone_size: NA
cdr3_aa: CATEETQYF
cdr3_nt: TGTGCCACAGAAGAGACCCAGTACTTC

d_call: TRBD1
v_call: TRBV7-8
j_call: TRBJ1-5
clone_size: once
cdr3_aa: CASSSLRGPNQPQHF
cdr3_nt: TGTGCCAGCAGCTCCCTCAGGGGGCCGAATCAGCCCCAGCATTTT

d_call: NA
v_call: TRBV21-1
j_call: TRBJ1-1
clone_size: NA
cdr3_aa: CASSKGRQGISTEAFF
cdr3_nt: TGTGCCAGCAGCAAAGGCCGACAGGGGATAAGCACTGAAGCTTTCTTT

d_call: TRBD1
v_call: TRBV4-1
j_call: TRBJ1-1
clone_size: NA
cdr3_aa: CASSRGQQNTEAFF
cdr3_nt: TGCGCCAGCAGCCGGGGACAGCAGAACACTGAAGCTTTCTTT

d_call: TRBD2
v_call: TRBV7-8
j_call: TRBJ2-3
clone_size: NA
cdr3_aa: CASSAAGGNTDTQYF
cdr3_nt: TGTGCCAGCAGCGCAGCGGGGGGGAACACAGATACGCAGTATTTT

d_call: NA
v_call: TRBV7-9
j_call: TRBJ2-5
clone_size: many
cdr3_aa: CASSLGGSQETQYF
cdr3_nt: TGTGCCAGCAGCTTAGGTGGCAGCCAAGAGACCCAGTACTTC

d_call: NA
v_call: TRBV27
j_call: TRBJ1-2
clone_size: NA
cdr3_aa: CASSLSPIYGYTF
cdr3_nt: TGTGCCAGCAGTTTATCCCCAATCTATGGCTACACCTTC

d_call: NA
v_call: TRBV12-3/TRBV12-4
j_call: TRBJ2-7
clone_size: NA
cdr3_aa: CASRLEGNEQYF
cdr3_nt: TGTGCCAGCAGGTTAGAGGGGAACGAACAGTACTTC

d_call: NA
v_call: TRBV7-9
j_call: TRBJ2-1
clone_size: NA
cdr3_aa: CASSLGESQNNEQFF
cdr3_nt: TGTGCCAGCAGCCTCGGAGAGTCACAAAACAATGAGCAGTTCTTC

d_call: TRBD2
v_call: TRBV2
j_call: TRBJ2-1
clone_size: NA
cdr3_aa: CASSVLLIAGDSDEQFF
cdr3_nt: TGTGCCAGCAGTGTTCTCTTAATAGCGGGAGATTCGGATGAGCAGTTCTTC

d_call: TRBD1
v_call: TRBV6-5
j_call: TRBJ1-2
clone_size: NA
cdr3_aa: CASSSLGQFYGYTF
cdr3_nt: TGTGCCAGCAGTTCCCTGGGACAGTTCTATGGCTACACCTTC

d_call: NA
v_call: TRBV6-2/TRBV6-3
j_call: TRBJ2-3
clone_size: NA
cdr3_aa: CASSYVGQLGLSTDTQYF
cdr3_nt: TGTGCCAGCAGTTACGTTGGGCAGCTCGGGCTTAGCACAGATACGCAGTATTTT

d_call: NA
v_call: TRBV28
j_call: TRBJ2-7
clone_size: NA
cdr3_aa: CASSLSGTGGGEQYF
cdr3_nt: TGTGCCAGCAGTTTATCTGGGACCGGCGGCGGGGAGCAGTACTTC

d_call: NA
v_call: TRBV7-9
j_call: TRBJ1-4
clone_size: NA
cdr3_aa: CASSLSLGHNEKLFF
cdr3_nt: TGTGCCAGCAGCTTAAGTTTGGGGCACAATGAAAAACTGTTTTTT

d_call: NA
v_call: TRBV14
j_call: TRBJ2-7
clone_size: NA
cdr3_aa: CASSQHPILNEQYF
cdr3_nt: TGTGCCAGCAGCCAACACCCTATCCTGAACGAGCAGTACTTC

d_call: TRBD2
v_call: TRBV7-9
j_call: TRBJ2-1
clone_size: NA
cdr3_aa: CASSSAGTTHNEQFF
cdr3_nt: TGTGCCAGCAGCTCCGCCGGGACTACTCACAATGAGCAGTTCTTC

d_call: NA
v_call: TRBV20-1
j_call: TRBJ2-2
clone_size: NA
cdr3_aa: CSGRLNTGELFF
cdr3_nt: TGCAGTGGTCGGCTGAACACCGGGGAGCTGTTTTTT

d_call: NA
v_call: TRBV7-8
j_call: TRBJ2-7
clone_size: NA
cdr3_aa: CASSPRGGPEQYF
cdr3_nt: TGTGCCAGCAGCCCGAGAGGGGGGCCCGAGCAGTACTTC

d_call: NA
v_call: TRBV10-3
j_call: TRBJ2-7
clone_size: NA
cdr3_aa: CAISESPGNPYYEQYF
cdr3_nt: TGTGCCATCAGTGAGTCCCCTGGAAATCCCTACTACGAGCAGTACTTC

d_call: NA
v_call: TRBV29-1
j_call: TRBJ1-1
clone_size: few
cdr3_aa: CSVYYLGGGQNTEAFF
cdr3_nt: TGCAGCGTTTACTATTTGGGGGGCGGACAAAACACTGAAGCTTTCTTT

d_call: TRBD1
v_call: TRBV7-9
j_call: TRBJ2-7
clone_size: NA
cdr3_aa: CASSPTSDRGLPYEQYF
cdr3_nt: TGTGCCAGCAGCCCAACCTCGGACAGGGGGCTTCCCTACGAGCAGTACTTC

d_call: TRBD2
v_call: TRBV6-5
j_call: TRBJ2-2
clone_size: NA
cdr3_aa: CASGLASGELFF
cdr3_nt: TGTGCCAGCGGACTAGCCTCCGGGGAGCTGTTTTTT

d_call: TRBD1
v_call: TRBV5-1
j_call: TRBJ1-2
clone_size: NA
cdr3_aa: CASSFSENGQGGYTF
cdr3_nt: TGCGCCAGCAGCTTTTCCGAAAACGGACAGGGAGGCTACACCTTC

d_call: NA
v_call: TRBV24-1
j_call: TRBJ2-1
clone_size: once
cdr3_aa: CATSGIFSYNEQFF
cdr3_nt: TGTGCCACCAGTGGAATATTCTCCTACAATGAGCAGTTCTTC

d_call: TRBD2
v_call: TRBV9
j_call: TRBJ2-1
clone_size: NA
cdr3_aa: CASSPPTSSGRPDGQFF
cdr3_nt: TGTGCCAGCAGCCCGCCCACTTCTAGCGGGAGGCCCGATGGGCAGTTCTTC

d_call: TRBD2
v_call: TRBV29-1
j_call: TRBJ2-1
clone_size: NA
cdr3_aa: CSGRTSGSYNEQFF
cdr3_nt: TGCAGCGGCCGGACTAGCGGCTCCTACAATGAGCAGTTCTTC

d_call: NA
v_call: TRBV4-1
j_call: TRBJ1-1
clone_size: NA
cdr3_aa: CASSGGVVDTEAFF
cdr3_nt: TGCGCCAGCAGCGGAGGGGTGGTGGACACTGAAGCTTTCTTT

d_call: NA
v_call: TRBV20-1
j_call: TRBJ2-3
clone_size: NA
cdr3_aa: CSARESGHHTDTQYF
cdr3_nt: TGCAGTGCTAGAGAATCGGGACACCACACAGATACGCAGTATTTT